This note documents a single TCR beta chain sequence. These data come from a study of blood T cell repertoires in COVID-19. Study-level information: The cDNA or gDNA used as material had been derived from T cells, B-cell-depleted T cells, or PBMCs.

From germline, CDR1 is MNHEY and CDR2 SVGAGI. The CDR3 is 15 amino acids. V lost 6 bases and J lost 0, with 14 bases in between. Authors' processing steps: Reference gene primer amplification in the assay estimated nucleated cell counts. Using immunoSEQ multiplex PCR, the repertoire was profiled, and TCRdb retains in-frame clones only, with some absent. Clonal size and the V and J genes are those of that table, whereas D and trimming came from the DNA. The profile covers over 200,000 clones, with around 79% appearing a single time and about 3.5% taken by the ten largest. The V and J genes are TRBV6-5 and TRBJ1-2, with unresolved D. The TCR comes from a woman older than 75 with acute or convalescent COVID-19. The specimen sequenced was peripheral blood. For the CDR3, the DNA is TGTGCCAGCAGGGGCAGCTCTCGAGCTAACTATGGCTACACCTTC. Translating gives CASRGSSRANYGYTF.